The next 22 T cell receptor beta chains were all read from a single sample in a study of blood T cell repertoires in COVID-19. TCRdb's table, derived via immunoSEQ multiplex PCR, lists solely in-frame clones and lacks some. The data show about 130,000 clones, approximately 83% seen once. The sample was peripheral blood. Source of these receptors: a woman aged 45 to 65 who had recovered from COVID-19.

The rearrangement joins TRBV10-3 to TRBJ2-5; TRBD1 is a possible D gene (6 bases). The CDR3 has 13 residues. The germline V gene encodes CDR1 ENHRY and CDR2 SYGVKD. The ends were cut back, 7 bases at V and 3 bases at J, with 12 bases in the middle. The CDR3 protein is CAIKSNREETQYF. In DNA, the CDR3 is TGTGCCATCAAAAGCAACAGGGAAGAGACCCAGTACTTC.

This CDR3 reads CASSYSAAGGRETQYF. CDR3 in DNA: TGTGCCAGCAGCTATTCGGCAGCGGGAGGGCGGGAGACCCAGTACTTC. The chain carries TRBV7-2 and TRBJ2-5, with 10 bases identical to TRBD2. V dropped 4 bases and J dropped 5; count of bases not matched to a gene: 10. The CDR3 runs to 16 residues. Germline loops: CDR1 SGHTA, CDR2 FQGNSA.

This clone was seen a few times. The chain recombines TRBV27 with TRBJ2-7; maybe TRBD2 (5 bases). The length of the CDR3 is 11 residues. Per the germline V gene, CDR1 is MNHEY and CDR2 is SMNVEV (reference sequence). The V end lost 6 bases, the J end lost 5 bases, and 8 bases lay between the germline ends. CDR3 DNA sequence: TGTGCCAGCAGCCGGGGAGACGAGCAGTACTTC. Its translation: CASSRGDEQYF.

This clone was seen more than once but under ten times. This chain uses TRBV7-8 with TRBJ1-1, with D hard to call. The length of the CDR3 is 15 residues. Between the trimmed V and J ends, which lost 1 base and 7 bases, there was a span of 16 bases. Germline V gene data show CDR1 as SGHVS and CDR2 as FQNEAQ. CDR3 nucleotide sequence: TGTGCCAGCAGCTTAGGTTCGCCCGAGTACGGTGAAGCTTTCTTT. The encoded protein is CASSLGSPEYGEAFF.

The chain couples TRBV28 to TRBJ2-7, with D possibly being TRBD2 (5 bases). CDR3 length: 14 residues. V was cut by 3 bases and J by 3 bases, with 12 bases left in between. Germline lookup yields CDR1 MDHEN and CDR2 SYDVKM. Written as DNA, the CDR3 is TGTGCCAGCAGTTTTGGTGAGCGGTTCTACGAGCAGTACTTC. Amino acids: CASSFGERFYEQYF.

The genes are TRBV5-1 and TRBJ1-6; the D gene is possibly TRBD1 (6 bases). CDR1 SGHRS and CDR2 YFSETQ come from the germline V gene. Trimming removed 0 bases at V and 1 base at J, with 11 bases between. CDR3 size: 17 residues. The CDR3: CASSLDRVESYNSPLHF. The CDR3, as DNA: TGCGCCAGCAGCTTGGACAGGGTCGAATCCTATAATTCACCCCTCCACTTT.

This CDR3 reads CASSYGQGANYEQYF. The CDR3 DNA sequence: TGTGCCAGCAGCTACGGACAGGGGGCGAACTACGAGCAGTACTTC. This chain connects TRBV5-6 to TRBJ2-7; 11 nucleotides match TRBD1. The CDR3 extends over 15 amino acids. Germline V lookup: CDR1 SGHDT, CDR2 YYEEEE. With V trimmed by 3 bases and J by 3 bases, 5 bases remained unmatched.

This chain links TRBV9 with TRBJ1-2, with 10 bases matching TRBD1. V shed 0 bases and J 5 bases; nucleotides not matched to a gene: 13. Germline V gives CDR1 SGDLS, CDR2 YYNGEE. The CDR3 extends over 18 amino acids. As DNA, the CDR3 is TGTGCCAGCAGCGTAGGAGGACAGGGGGTGTCAATGGCGTATGGCTACACCTTC. It encodes CASSVGGQGVSMAYGYTF.

The rearrangement uses TRBV5-4 and TRBJ2-4; 8 positions agree with TRBD2. J was trimmed by 8 bases and V by 3 bases; bases with no gene match: 10. Germline CDR1 is SGHNT and CDR2 is YYREEE (reference sequence). The CDR3 sequence is 15 residues long. This CDR3 reads CASSSRAGGKDIQYF. CDR3 sequence (DNA): TGTGCCAGCAGCTCTCGCGCGGGGGGCAAGGACATTCAGTACTTC.

This sequence joins TRBV6-6 and TRBJ2-2, with TRBD2 identical over 10 bases. Germline loops: CDR1 MNHNY, CDR2 SVGAGI (reference sequence). V shed 5 bases, J shed 6 bases, and the junction held 15 bases outside the gene matches. This CDR3 is 18 amino acids long. CDR3 amino acids: CASSPKGLALIRAGELFF. Here the CDR3 DNA reads TGTGCCAGCAGTCCTAAGGGACTAGCGCTGATTCGGGCCGGGGAGCTGTTTTTT.

The CDR3 sequence is CASSLSSFGQQETQYF. In nucleotides, the CDR3 is TGTGCCAGCAGCTTAAGCTCATTTGGGCAGCAAGAGACCCAGTACTTC. The V gene is TRBV11-2, the J gene TRBJ2-5, with D hard to call. The length of the CDR3 is 16 residues. V lost 2 bases and J 2 bases, leaving 15 bases between the germline ends. Germline CDR1 and CDR2: SGHAT and FQNNGV.

The chain uses TRBV5-6 and TRBJ2-1; D is unresolved. V was shortened by 2 bases and J by 3 bases, with 12 bases between the two germline ends. The CDR3 length is 15 residues. Germline-derived CDR1 and CDR2 are SGHDT and YYEEEE. The CDR3 DNA reads TGTGCCAGCAGCTTCCTTCGGCTAGGCTACAATGAGCAGTTCTTC. Translating it yields CASSFLRLGYNEQFF.

This sequence joins TRBV19 and TRBJ1-4; 8 bases align to TRBD1. Germline V gene lookup returns CDR1 LNHDA and CDR2 SQIVND (reference sequence). The CDR3 runs 14 residues. The V gene end was trimmed by 7 bases and the J gene end by 4 bases; junction bases not matched to a gene: 5. DNA for the CDR3: TGTGCCAGTACTAGACAGGGGAGTAATGAAAAACTGTTTTTT. Amino acids: CASTRQGSNEKLFF.

The chain carries TRBV4-1 and TRBJ2-5; a weak D match, TRBD1 (5 bases). V shed 4 bases and J shed 4 bases, with 10 bases lying between them. Germline V lookup: CDR1 MGHRA, CDR2 YSYEKL. This CDR3 contains 13 residues. CDR3 in amino acids: CASSPRTSETQYF. Here the CDR3 DNA reads TGCGCCAGCAGCCCACGGACATCAGAGACCCAGTACTTC.

This clone was seen many times. This sequence joins TRBV7-6 and TRBJ1-3; possibly TRBD1 for D (6 bases). CDR1 SGHVS and CDR2 FNYEAQ come from the germline V gene. Trimming took 5 bases from V and 4 from J, leaving 15 bases between them. This CDR3 has 15 residues. The chain's CDR3 is CASSRSGGEGNTIYF. The CDR3 nucleotides read TGTGCCAGCAGCCGATCTGGGGGCGAAGGAAACACCATATATTTT.

The J gene is TRBJ2-6, the V gene TRBV6-5, with D uncertain. Germline V gene lookup returns CDR1 MNHEY and CDR2 SVGAGI. Trimming took off 6 bases at V and 0 bases at J, with 6 bases between the two ends. CDR3 length: 14 residues. The CDR3 nucleotides are TGTGCCAGCAGACAGTTCTCTGGGGCCAACGTCCTGACTTTC. This translates into CASRQFSGANVLTF.

The V and J genes are TRBV7-9 and TRBJ2-7; D not resolved. Per the germline V gene, CDR1 is SEHNR and CDR2 is FQNEAQ (reference sequence). V dropped 2 bases and J dropped 5 bases, with 10 bases sitting between them. There are 13 residues in the CDR3. The CDR3 protein is CASSLNSEDEQYF. DNA for the CDR3: TGTGCCAGCAGCTTAAACTCTGAAGACGAGCAGTACTTC.

The chain uses TRBV5-5 and TRBJ2-7; 9 bases are a match to TRBD1. The CDR3 totals 14 residues. Per the germline V gene, CDR1 is SGHKS and CDR2 is YYEKEE (reference sequence). V shed 1 base and J 4 bases; nucleotides not matched to a gene: 3. CDR3 bases: TGTGCCAGCAGCTTGACCGGGACAGGGTACGAGCAGTACTTC. Amino acid sequence: CASSLTGTGYEQYF.

This chain joins TRBV18 and TRBJ1-3; tentative D call: TRBD1 (6 bases). CDR1 KGHSH and CDR2 LQKENI come from the germline V gene. Trimming pared 0 bases from V and 2 bases from J, leaving 11 bases between. The CDR3 has 16 residues. The CDR3 nucleotides read TGTGCCAGCTCACCACCGGGAAGGGGGACTGGAAACACCATATATTTT. Amino acid sequence: CASSPPGRGTGNTIYF.

The V and J genes are TRBV4-2 and TRBJ2-5; possibly TRBD2 for D (6 bases). Trimming left V 4 bases short and J 1 base short, with 13 bases between. This CDR3 is 15 amino acids long. Looked up from germline, CDR1 is LGHNA and CDR2 is YNFKEQ. The CDR3 reads CASSPFNGGQETQYF. Here the CDR3 DNA reads TGTGCCAGCAGCCCCTTCAACGGGGGCCAAGAGACCCAGTACTTC.

In its sample, this clone was seen a few times. This sample includes further DNA sequences coding for the same CDR3. For the CDR3, the DNA is TGCAGCGTTGAGGCGGTCACTGAAGCTTTCTTT. Translated, it gives CSVEAVTEAFF. The V gene is TRBV29-1, the J gene TRBJ1-1; D uncertain. This CDR3 spans 11 amino acids. V lost 3 bases, J lost 4 bases, and 6 bases lay in between. The germline CDR1 and CDR2 sequences are SQVTM and ANQGSEA.

V and J are TRBV11-3 and TRBJ1-1, with unresolved D. The CDR3 extends over 13 amino acids. V was cut by 2 bases and J by 7 bases, with 11 bases left in between. Looked up from germline, CDR1 is SGHNT and CDR2 is YENEEA. CDR3: CASSLSSGFEAFF. CDR3 DNA sequence: TGTGCCAGCAGCTTATCAAGTGGCTTTGAAGCTTTCTTT.